One and the same sample provided the 32 T cell receptor beta chains below, sequenced in a study of neurological immune-mediated disorders. As for time point: longitudinal time-point 3. TCRdb reprocessed the 5' RACE reads with MiXCR, giving one entry per CDR3 protein. The sample lists roughly 100,000 distinct CDR3 sequences, under 14% seen once, with under 4% in the top ten. Material for sequencing was PBMCs. Source of these receptors: a female donor with HTLV-1-associated myelopathy (HAM/TSP).

This clonotype was detected many times. The chain is built from TRBV14 and TRBJ2-2, with D perhaps TRBD1 (6 bases). CDR3 size: 16 residues. Trimming left V 4 bases short and J 7 bases short, with 19 bases between. CDR1 SGHDN and CDR2 FVKESK come from the germline V gene. This chain's CDR3 is CASSRTGIRSGGELFF. In DNA form, the CDR3 reads TGTGCCAGCAGCCGAACAGGGATTCGCAGCGGCGGGGAGCTGTTTTTT. Filled out from reference TRBV14 and TRBJ2-2, the complete variable domain reads EAGVTQFPSHSVIEKGQTVTLRCDPISGHDNLYWYRRVMGKEIKFLLHFVKESKQDESGMPNNRFLAERTGGTYSTLKVQPAELEDSGVYFCASSRTGIRSGGELFFGEGSRLTVL.

Concerning this clonotype itself: A clone one base away is much larger, so this may be a read error. The genes are TRBV5-1 and TRBJ2-7; tentatively, D is TRBD1 (6 bases). The CDR3 sequence is 13 residues long. CDR1 and CDR2 from the germline V gene are SGHRS and YFSETQ. Trimming removed 8 bases from V and 2 bases from J, with 14 bases in between. The CDR3 loop reads CASKEQGAYEQYF. The CDR3 DNA follows: TGCGCCAGTAAGGAACAGGGCGCCTACGAGCAGTACTTC.

This clonotype has at least ten counts. V is TRBV5-1 and J is TRBJ1-1; a weak D match, TRBD1 (6 bases). Germline loops: CDR1 SGHRS, CDR2 YFSETQ. Trimming cost V 4 bases and J 6 bases, with 25 bases left between them. This CDR3 region has 17 residues. CDR3 protein: CASSAWKTNDRLAEAFF. DNA of the CDR3: TGCGCCAGCAGCGCATGGAAGACTAATGACAGGTTAGCTGAAGCTTTCTTT.

This clonotype was recorded many times. This chain links TRBV5-1 with TRBJ1-1; a possible D gene is TRBD1 (5 bases). This CDR3 contains 15 residues. The V end lost 3 bases, the J end lost 4 bases, and 16 bases lay between the germline ends. Germline V gene data show CDR1 as SGHRS and CDR2 as YFSETQ. The chain's CDR3 is CASSSDPGLGTEAFF. Here the CDR3 DNA reads TGCGCCAGCAGCTCCGACCCAGGGTTGGGCACTGAAGCTTTCTTT. Looking up the rest from reference TRBV5-1 and TRBJ1-1 gives the full variable domain: KAGVTQTPRYLIKTRGQQVTLSCSPISGHRSVSWYQQTPGQGLQFLFEYFSETQRNKGNFPGRFSGRQFSNSRSEMNVSTLELGDSALYLCASSSDPGLGTEAFFGQGTRLTVV.

This clonotype was recorded many times. This chain joins TRBV7-9 and TRBJ1-5, with 8 bases fitting TRBD1. Germline CDR1 SEHNR, CDR2 FQNEAQ (reference sequence). V lost 5 bases, J lost 7 bases, and 4 bases stayed unmatched. This CDR3 contains 13 residues. CDR3 sequence reads: CASSLDRAQPQHF. DNA of the CDR3: TGTGCCAGCAGCCTGGACAGGGCCCAGCCCCAGCATTTT.

To note about this clonotype: The junction does not match germline at one end; this may be a read error. The rearrangement uses TRBV11-2 and TRBJ2-7; D may be TRBD1 (5 bases). This CDR3 region has 14 residues. Germline V gene sequence: CDR1 SGHAT, CDR2 FQNNGV. CDR3 coding DNA: TGTGCCAGCAACTTAGAAGACAGTTCCTACGAGCAGTACTTC. It encodes CASNLEDSSYEQYF.

This clonotype has at least ten counts. The chain carries TRBV5-1 and TRBJ1-4; D remains unclear. The CDR3 is 14 residues long. CDR1 is SGHRS, CDR2 YFSETQ, per germline. The V end lost 0 bases, the J end lost 5 bases, and 8 bases lay between the germline ends. The CDR3 region is CASSLVRPNEKLFF. DNA of the CDR3: TGCGCCAGCAGCTTGGTCAGACCGAATGAAAAACTGTTTTTT.

Remarks on this clonotype: The germline gene is not matched at one end of the junction; a read error may be the cause. The chain has TRBV7-2 and TRBJ2-3; D tentatively reads TRBD1 or TRBD2 (5 bases each). The germline CDR1 and CDR2 sequences are SGHTA and FQGNSA. This CDR3 spans 16 amino acids. CDR3 amino acids: CVSSSGRAGRTDTQYF. The DNA for the CDR3 is TGTGTCAGCAGCTCCGGTCGGGCAGGGAGAACAGATACGCAGTATTTT.

This clonotype showed up many times. The J gene is TRBJ1-1, the V gene TRBV7-8, with 12 bases identical to TRBD1. Germline assignment: CDR1 SGHVS and CDR2 FQNEAQ. V was clipped by 6 bases and J by 8 bases; unmatched bases: 13. The CDR3 spans 16 residues. The CDR3: CASSDEPGQGAPEAFF. The CDR3 nucleotides read TGTGCCAGCAGTGATGAACCGGGACAGGGGGCCCCGGAAGCTTTCTTT.

The table lists this clonotype with many counts. The rearrangement links TRBV7-2 to TRBJ1-1; TRBD1 might be the D (5 bases). CDR3 length: 13 residues. Germline V CDR1 and CDR2: SGHTA, FQGNSA. The V end was cut by 1 base, the J end by 14 bases, with 17 bases between. The CDR3 region is CASSLVGGRTGFF. DNA for the CDR3: TGTGCCAGCAGCTTAGTCGGGGGGAGAACGGGATTCTTT.

This clonotype has only a few counts. The genes are TRBV5-5 and TRBJ1-6, with D possibly being TRBD1 (5 bases). Per germline, CDR1 SGHKS and CDR2 YYEKEE (reference sequence). The CDR3 is made up of 15 amino acids. V dropped 4 bases and J dropped 9 bases, with 17 bases sitting between them. CDR3 residues: CASSPFDRSASPLHF. The CDR3 DNA reads as TGTGCCAGCAGCCCATTCGACAGATCGGCTTCACCCCTCCACTTT.

Points on this clonotype: This may be a read error, as it is one base from a much larger clone. CDR3 in DNA: TGTGCCAGCAGCCCCGCTAGAGGGGAGCTGTTTTTT. Translation gives CASSPARGELFF. The V call is TRBV5-5, the J call TRBJ2-2; D unresolved. V lost 4 bases, J lost 8 bases, and 9 bases lay in between. This CDR3 comprises 12 residues. Germline loops: CDR1 SGHKS, CDR2 YYEKEE (reference sequence).

In its sample, this clonotype was seen many times. The V gene is TRBV12-3 or TRBV12-4, the J gene TRBJ1-2; 9 nucleotides align to TRBD1. The J segment lost 4 bases and the V segment lost 4 bases, leaving 7 bases of the junction unmatched. The CDR3 contains 15 residues. The chain's CDR3 is CASSSGQGPFYGYTF. The CDR3 nucleotides are TGTGCCAGCAGTTCCGGACAGGGGCCGTTCTATGGCTACACCTTC.

This clonotype has a count of ten or more. V and J are TRBV25-1 and TRBJ1-1, with D uncertain. CDR3 length: 13 amino acids. The germline CDR1 and CDR2 sequences are MGHDK and SYGVNS. Trimming took off 0 bases at V and 7 bases at J, with 9 bases between the two ends. Written as DNA, the CDR3 is TGTGCCAGCAGTGAATACGGGCGGTTTGAAGCTTTCTTT. This sequence encodes CASSEYGRFEAFF.

This clonotype was recorded many times. V and J are TRBV4-1 and TRBJ2-1; 9 bases fit TRBD2. The trim removed 1 base at V and 5 bases at J, leaving 9 bases unmatched. CDR1 is MGHRA and CDR2 is YSYEKL in the germline V gene. The CDR3 has 17 amino acids. This CDR3 is CASSQVRAGGRHNEQFF. The CDR3 nucleotides read TGCGCCAGCAGCCAAGTTCGGGCGGGGGGGCGTCACAATGAGCAGTTCTTC.

This clonotype appeared many times. The J gene is TRBJ2-1, the V gene TRBV9, with unresolved D. CDR3 length equals 12 residues. Germline V gives CDR1 SGDLS, CDR2 YYNGEE. V dropped 2 bases and J dropped 7 bases, with 7 bases sitting between them. CDR3 nucleotide sequence: TGTGCCAGCAGCGTTGACCAGAATGAGCAGTTCTTC. It encodes CASSVDQNEQFF.

There are many counts of this clonotype. The chain combines TRBV7-9 with TRBJ1-1; 8 bases match TRBD1. Germline-derived CDR1 and CDR2 are SEHNR and FQNEAQ (reference sequence). CDR3 length: 15 residues. With V trimmed by 5 bases and J by 1 base, 6 bases remained unmatched. The CDR3 region has the DNA TGTGCCAGCAGCCCAGGGGACAGGAGGAACACTGAAGCTTTCTTT. It translates to CASSPGDRRNTEAFF.

The sample holds many counts of this clonotype. J is TRBJ2-1 and V is TRBV6-5, with D perhaps assigned TRBD1 or TRBD2 (6 bases each). CDR1 is MNHEY, CDR2 SVGAGI, per germline. Trimming pared 0 bases from V and 14 bases from J, leaving 11 bases between. This CDR3 is built from 12 residues. CDR3 in DNA: TGTGCCAGCAGTTACTCGGGGGGCCGGAAGTTCTTC. This gives the protein CASSYSGGRKFF.

This clonotype was observed many times. The genes are TRBV20-1 and TRBJ1-5; D not certain. The CDR3 extends over 12 amino acids. Germline CDR1 DFQATT, CDR2 SNEGSKA (reference sequence). The V end lost 7 bases, the J end lost 0 bases, and 7 bases lay between the germline ends. CDR3: CSGGYSNQPQHF. The CDR3 region has the DNA TGCAGTGGCGGCTATAGCAATCAGCCCCAGCATTTT.

This clonotype has ten or more counts. The chain joins TRBV5-1 to TRBJ2-3, with 9 bases lining up with TRBD1. CDR1 is SGHRS, CDR2 YFSETQ, per germline. There are 15 residues in the CDR3. After removal of 9 bases from V and 4 bases from J, the junction contained 12 bases not matched to a gene. CDR3 sequence (DNA): TGCGCCACCTCGGACAGGGGAGGTTTCGCAGATACGCAGTATTTT. Protein product: CATSDRGGFADTQYF.

This clonotype was detected many times. This chain uses TRBV4-2 with TRBJ2-7; the D is unclear. The CDR3 runs 19 residues. Germline V CDR1 and CDR2: LGHNA, YNFKEQ. With 4 bases removed from V and 7 bases from J, the gap between germline ends came to 32 bases. The CDR3 nucleotides are TGTGCCAGCAGCCCAACATCAGCAGCTAAGGGCAGAGCTCTACGGGAGCAGTACTTC. This sequence encodes CASSPTSAAKGRALREQYF.

This clonotype was detected ten times or more. V usage is TRBV5-1 and J usage is TRBJ2-7; TRBD2 is a possible D gene (6 bases). CDR1 and CDR2 from the germline V gene are SGHRS and YFSETQ. V lost 1 base and J 3 bases, leaving 11 bases between the germline ends. CDR3 length equals 14 residues. In DNA, the CDR3 is TGCGCCAGCAGCTTGTTGATGGGAGGCTACGAGCAGTACTTC. Translated: CASSLLMGGYEQYF.

The sample holds many counts of this clonotype. The V gene is TRBV5-4, the J gene TRBJ2-3; 12 bases are a match to TRBD2. Germline assignment: CDR1 SGHNT and CDR2 YYREEE (reference sequence). The V segment lost 4 bases and the J segment 2 bases; nucleotides outside the gene matches: 17. The length of the CDR3 is 20 residues. CDR3 DNA sequence: TGTGCCAGCAGCCCGGAGGCTAGCGGGGGGGAAGATACTCTCACAGATACGCAGTATTTT. Protein sequence: CASSPEASGGEDTLTDTQYF.

To note about this clonotype: One base away lies a much larger clone, so this may be a sequencing read error. CDR3 loop: CVSRNRQGPNQETQYF. The CDR3 DNA sequence: TGTGTCAGCAGAAATAGACAGGGACCCAACCAAGAGACCCAGTACTTC. The chain has TRBV7-9 and TRBJ2-5, with 7 bases aligning to TRBD1. Germline CDR1 reads SEHNR; CDR2 reads FQNEAQ (reference sequence). The CDR3 consists of 16 residues.

A note on this clonotype: A read error may produce the germline difference seen at one junction end. The gene calls are TRBV10-3 and TRBJ2-3; TRBD2 is a possible D gene (7 bases). The CDR3 is 14 amino acids. Germline loops: CDR1 ENHRY, CDR2 SYGVKD. This CDR3 reads CAINEGGQEDTQYF. Here the CDR3 DNA reads TGTGCCATCAATGAGGGGGGGCAGGAGGATACGCAGTATTTT.

This clonotype has at least ten counts. V gene TRBV7-9 combines with J gene TRBJ1-1; a possible D gene is TRBD1 (6 bases). Per the germline V gene, CDR1 is SEHNR and CDR2 is FQNEAQ (reference sequence). The V end was cut by 2 bases, the J end by 8 bases, with 9 bases between. The CDR3 contains 12 residues. The CDR3 bases are TGTGCCAGCAGCTTACAGGGGCCCGAAGCTTTCTTT. It translates to CASSLQGPEAFF.

This clonotype has at least ten counts. The chain is built from TRBV29-1 and TRBJ2-4; the D gene is possibly TRBD1 (5 bases). V was shortened by 4 bases and J by 9 bases, with 13 bases between the two germline ends. Per the germline V gene, CDR1 is SQVTM and CDR2 is ANQGSEA. This CDR3 has 12 amino acids. CDR3 DNA sequence: TGCAGCGTTGTCGTCCAGGGCGGCATTCAGTACTTC. Protein sequence: CSVVVQGGIQYF. Looking up the rest from reference TRBV29-1 and TRBJ2-4 gives the full variable domain: SAVISQKPSRDICQRGTSLTIQCQVDSQVTMMFWYRQQPGQSLTLIATANQGSEATYESGFVIDKFPISRPNLTFSTLTVSNMSPEDSSIYLCSVVVQGGIQYFGAGTRLSVL.

This clonotype was counted at least ten times. The V gene is TRBV20-1, the J gene TRBJ2-1; D ambiguous. V lost 1 base, J lost 6 bases, and 7 bases lay in between. Germline CDR1 reads DFQATT; CDR2 reads SNEGSKA (reference sequence). CDR3 length equals 12 residues. The CDR3 loop is CSARVVSNEQFF. The CDR3 DNA reads TGCAGTGCTAGAGTAGTCAGCAATGAGCAGTTCTTC.

The genes are TRBV5-1 and TRBJ2-5; 7 bases align to TRBD2. V shed 4 bases, J shed 0 bases, and the junction held 3 bases outside the gene matches. Germline V lookup: CDR1 SGHRS, CDR2 YFSETQ. This CDR3 spans 14 amino acids. CDR3 sequence (DNA): TGCGCCAGCAGCCCCGGGACTAACCAAGAGACCCAGTACTTC. Its protein product is CASSPGTNQETQYF.

The gene calls are TRBV4-1 and TRBJ1-1; D is undetermined. The CDR3 runs 16 residues. The germline CDR1 and CDR2 sequences are MGHRA and YSYEKL. V lost 0 bases and J 1 base, leaving 12 bases between the germline ends. CDR3 DNA sequence: TGCGCCAGCAGCCAAGAGTACAGTCATACGAACACTGAAGCTTTCTTT. Protein sequence: CASSQEYSHTNTEAFF.

In its sample, this clonotype was seen many times. V is TRBV15 and J is TRBJ2-7; 13 bases align to TRBD2. J lost 0 bases, V lost 8 bases, and 10 bases had no gene match. Per the germline V gene, CDR1 is LNHNV and CDR2 is YYDKDF (reference sequence). The CDR3 runs to 17 residues. The CDR3 here is CATGSPTSGGRSYEQYF. The CDR3 DNA reads TGTGCCACCGGGTCCCCGACTAGCGGGGGGCGCTCCTACGAGCAGTACTTC.

This clonotype was counted at least ten times. Here the CDR3 DNA reads TGTGCCAGCAGCCTCACCTCCTACGAGCAGTACTTC. It codes for CASSLTSYEQYF. This sequence joins TRBV6-6 and TRBJ2-7; D is undetermined. The CDR3 has 12 residues. The germline V gene encodes CDR1 MNHNY and CDR2 SVGAGI (reference sequence). The V end was cut by 6 bases, the J end by 0 bases, with 6 bases between.